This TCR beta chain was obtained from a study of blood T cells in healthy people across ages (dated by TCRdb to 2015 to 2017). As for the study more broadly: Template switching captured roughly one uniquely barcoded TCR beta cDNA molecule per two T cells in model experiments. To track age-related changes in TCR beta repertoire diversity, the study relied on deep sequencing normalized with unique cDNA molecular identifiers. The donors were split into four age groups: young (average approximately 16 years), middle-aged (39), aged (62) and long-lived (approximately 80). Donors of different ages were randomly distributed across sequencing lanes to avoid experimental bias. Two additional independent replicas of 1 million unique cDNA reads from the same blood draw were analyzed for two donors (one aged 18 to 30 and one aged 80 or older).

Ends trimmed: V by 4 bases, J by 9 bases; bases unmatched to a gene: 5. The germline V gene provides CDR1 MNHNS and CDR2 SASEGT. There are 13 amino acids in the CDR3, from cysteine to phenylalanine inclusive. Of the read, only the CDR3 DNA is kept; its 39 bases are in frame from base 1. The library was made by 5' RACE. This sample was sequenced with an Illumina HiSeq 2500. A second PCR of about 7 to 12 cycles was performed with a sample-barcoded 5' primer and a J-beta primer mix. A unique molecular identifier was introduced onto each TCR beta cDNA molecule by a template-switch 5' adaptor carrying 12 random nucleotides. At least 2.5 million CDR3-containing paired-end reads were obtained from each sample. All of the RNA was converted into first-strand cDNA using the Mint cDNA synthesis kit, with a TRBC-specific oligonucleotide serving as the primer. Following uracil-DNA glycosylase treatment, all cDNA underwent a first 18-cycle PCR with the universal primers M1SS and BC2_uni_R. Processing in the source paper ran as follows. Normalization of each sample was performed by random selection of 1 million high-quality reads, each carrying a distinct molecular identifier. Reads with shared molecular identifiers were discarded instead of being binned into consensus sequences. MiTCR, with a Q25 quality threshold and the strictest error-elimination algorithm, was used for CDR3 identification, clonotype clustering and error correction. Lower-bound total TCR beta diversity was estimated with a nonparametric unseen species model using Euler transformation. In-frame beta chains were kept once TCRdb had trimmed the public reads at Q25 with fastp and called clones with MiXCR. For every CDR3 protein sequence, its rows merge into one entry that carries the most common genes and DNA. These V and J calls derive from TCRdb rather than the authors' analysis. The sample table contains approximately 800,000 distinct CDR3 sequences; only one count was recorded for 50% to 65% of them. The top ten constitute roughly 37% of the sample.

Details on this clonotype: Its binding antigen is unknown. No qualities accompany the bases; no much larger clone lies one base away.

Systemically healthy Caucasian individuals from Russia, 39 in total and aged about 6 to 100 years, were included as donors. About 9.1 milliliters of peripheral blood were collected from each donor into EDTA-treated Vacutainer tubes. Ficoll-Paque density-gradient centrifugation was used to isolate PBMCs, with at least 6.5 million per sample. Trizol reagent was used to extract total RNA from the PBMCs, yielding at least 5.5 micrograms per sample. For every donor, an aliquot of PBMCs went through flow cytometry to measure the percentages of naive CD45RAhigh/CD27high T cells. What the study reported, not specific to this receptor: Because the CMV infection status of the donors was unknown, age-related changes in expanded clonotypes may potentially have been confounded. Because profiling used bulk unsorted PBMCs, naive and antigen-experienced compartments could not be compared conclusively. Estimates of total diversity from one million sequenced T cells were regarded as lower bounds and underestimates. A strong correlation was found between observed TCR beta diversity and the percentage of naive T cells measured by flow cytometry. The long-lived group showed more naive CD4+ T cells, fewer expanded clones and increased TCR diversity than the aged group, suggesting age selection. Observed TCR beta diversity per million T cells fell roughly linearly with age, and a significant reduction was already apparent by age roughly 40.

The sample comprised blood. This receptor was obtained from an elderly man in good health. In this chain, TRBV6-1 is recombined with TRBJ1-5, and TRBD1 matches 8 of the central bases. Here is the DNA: TGTGCCAGCAGTGCACAGGGGGATAGGCCCCAGCATTTT. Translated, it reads CASSAQGDRPQHF.